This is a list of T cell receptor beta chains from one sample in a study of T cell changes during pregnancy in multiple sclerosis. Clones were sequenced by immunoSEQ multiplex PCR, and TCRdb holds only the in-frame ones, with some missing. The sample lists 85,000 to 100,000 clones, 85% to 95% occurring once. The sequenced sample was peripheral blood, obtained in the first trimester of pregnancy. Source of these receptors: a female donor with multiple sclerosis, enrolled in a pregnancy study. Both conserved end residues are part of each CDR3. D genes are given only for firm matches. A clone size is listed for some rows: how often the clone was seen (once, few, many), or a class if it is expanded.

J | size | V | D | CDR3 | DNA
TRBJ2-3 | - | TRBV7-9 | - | CASSLVAARTDTQYF | TGTGCCAGCAGCTTGGTAGCGGCCCGCACAGATACGCAGTATTTT
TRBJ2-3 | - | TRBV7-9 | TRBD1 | CASSPPDRGPDTQYF | TGTGCCAGCAGCCCCCCCGACAGGGGACCAGATACGCAGTATTTT
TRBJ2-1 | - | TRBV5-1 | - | CASSLELGRPNEQFF | TGCGCCAGCAGCTTGGAACTAGGACGGCCCAATGAGCAGTTCTTC
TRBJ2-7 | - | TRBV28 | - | CASNTPTYEQYF | TGTGCCAGCAACACGCCGACCTACGAGCAGTACTTC
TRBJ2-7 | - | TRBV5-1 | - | CASSLDRDLYEQYF | TGCGCCAGCAGCTTGGACAGGGATCTCTACGAGCAGTACTTC
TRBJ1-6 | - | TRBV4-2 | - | CASSFGGNNSPLHF | TGTGCCAGCAGCTTCGGGGGAAATAATTCACCCCTCCACTTT
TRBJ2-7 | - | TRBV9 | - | CASSVDSRGNEQYF | TGTGCCAGCAGCGTAGATAGCCGAGGGAACGAGCAGTACTTC
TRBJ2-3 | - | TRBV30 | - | CAWSGGTSTDTQYF | TGTGCCTGGAGTGGGGGGACTAGCACAGATACGCAGTATTTT
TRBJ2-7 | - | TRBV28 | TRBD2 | CASTPGGTSSYEQYF | TGTGCCAGCACCCCGGGGGGGACTAGCTCCTACGAGCAGTACTTC
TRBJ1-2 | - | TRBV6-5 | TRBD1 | CASSYLRTGGAYGYTF | TGTGCCAGCAGTTACCTCCGGACAGGGGGCGCATATGGCTACACCTTC
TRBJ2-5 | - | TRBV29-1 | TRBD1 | CSVVVARGRSETQYF | TGCAGCGTTGTTGTGGCCAGGGGGCGGTCGGAGACCCAGTACTTC
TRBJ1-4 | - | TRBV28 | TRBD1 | CASSLRPGGPTNEKLFF | TGTGCCAGCAGTTTAAGGCCAGGGGGCCCGACTAATGAAAAACTGTTTTTT
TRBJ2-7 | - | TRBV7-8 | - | CASSLRGSYEQYF | TGTGCCAGCAGTCTTAGGGGTTCCTACGAGCAGTACTTC
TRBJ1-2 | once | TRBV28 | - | CASSPAGLRVNYGYTF | TGTGCCAGCAGCCCCGCCGGACTACGGGTCAACTATGGCTACACCTTC
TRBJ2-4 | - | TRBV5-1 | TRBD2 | CASSYLAGGTEAKNIQYF | TGCGCCAGCAGCTACCTAGCGGGAGGAACTGAAGCCAAAAACATTCAGTACTTC
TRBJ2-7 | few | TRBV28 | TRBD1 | CASSRGPEQYF | TGTGCCAGCAGTAGGGGGCCCGAGCAGTACTTC
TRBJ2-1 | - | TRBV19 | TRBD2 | CASSISLAGISYNEQFF | TGTGCCAGTAGTATAAGCCTAGCGGGGATCTCCTACAATGAGCAGTTCTTC
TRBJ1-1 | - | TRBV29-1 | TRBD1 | CSVHGQGGSNTEAFF | TGCAGCGTCCATGGACAGGGCGGCTCTAACACTGAAGCTTTCTTT
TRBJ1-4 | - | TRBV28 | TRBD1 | CASSSWTGGRSNEKLFF | TGTGCCAGCAGTTCCTGGACAGGGGGCAGATCTAATGAAAAACTGTTTTTT
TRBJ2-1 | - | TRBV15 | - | CATSTRETSYNEQFF | TGTGCCACCAGCACCCGTGAGACTAGCTACAATGAGCAGTTCTTC
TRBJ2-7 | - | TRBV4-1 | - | CASSQGVTDLGEQYF | TGCGCCAGCAGCCAAGGGGTCACGGACTTGGGGGAGCAGTACTTC
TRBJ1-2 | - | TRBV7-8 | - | CASSSGRAGLNYGYTF | TGTGCCAGCAGCTCCGGTCGGGCAGGGTTGAACTATGGCTACACCTTC
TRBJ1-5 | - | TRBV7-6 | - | CASSLAAGAGGNQPQHF | TGTGCCAGCAGCTTAGCTGCGGGGGCGGGTGGCAATCAGCCCCAGCATTTT
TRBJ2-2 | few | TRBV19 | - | CASRGATTGELFF | TGTGCCAGTAGGGGGGCGACCACCGGGGAGCTGTTTTTT
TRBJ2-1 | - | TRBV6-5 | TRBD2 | CASSFRPGLFNEQFF | TGTGCCAGCAGTTTTCGGCCGGGACTATTCAATGAGCAGTTCTTC
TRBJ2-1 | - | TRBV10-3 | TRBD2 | CAIRSGRGAYNEQFF | TGTGCCATCAGGAGCGGGAGAGGGGCTTACAATGAGCAGTTCTTC
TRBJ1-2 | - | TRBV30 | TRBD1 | CASNGGTGPREGTPNYGYTF | TGTGCCTCGAATGGAGGGACAGGCCCCCGTGAAGGGACCCCGAACTATGGCTACACCTTC
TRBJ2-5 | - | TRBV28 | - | CASTGVGWKTQYF | TGTGCCAGCACAGGGGTGGGATGGAAGACCCAGTACTTC
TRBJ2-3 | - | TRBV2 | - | CASSARARRGDTQYF | TGTGCCAGCAGCGCGAGGGCGCGCCGAGGAGATACGCAGTATTTT
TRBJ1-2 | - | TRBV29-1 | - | CSVEEVTAYGYTF | TGCAGCGTTGAAGAAGTGACAGCCTATGGCTACACCTTC
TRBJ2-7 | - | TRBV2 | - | CASSVERARYEQYF | TGTGCCAGCAGTGTTGAGAGGGCGAGGTACGAGCAGTACTTC
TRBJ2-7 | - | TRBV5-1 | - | CASSRAGAKDEQYF | TGCGCCAGCAGCAGAGCAGGGGCGAAGGACGAGCAGTACTTC
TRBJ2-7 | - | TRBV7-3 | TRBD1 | CASSLGPSGTGYEQYF | TGTGCCAGCAGCTTAGGACCCTCCGGGACAGGCTACGAGCAGTACTTC
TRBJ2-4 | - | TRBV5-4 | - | CASSLDAQDIQYF | TGTGCCAGCAGCTTGGACGCACAAGACATTCAGTACTTC